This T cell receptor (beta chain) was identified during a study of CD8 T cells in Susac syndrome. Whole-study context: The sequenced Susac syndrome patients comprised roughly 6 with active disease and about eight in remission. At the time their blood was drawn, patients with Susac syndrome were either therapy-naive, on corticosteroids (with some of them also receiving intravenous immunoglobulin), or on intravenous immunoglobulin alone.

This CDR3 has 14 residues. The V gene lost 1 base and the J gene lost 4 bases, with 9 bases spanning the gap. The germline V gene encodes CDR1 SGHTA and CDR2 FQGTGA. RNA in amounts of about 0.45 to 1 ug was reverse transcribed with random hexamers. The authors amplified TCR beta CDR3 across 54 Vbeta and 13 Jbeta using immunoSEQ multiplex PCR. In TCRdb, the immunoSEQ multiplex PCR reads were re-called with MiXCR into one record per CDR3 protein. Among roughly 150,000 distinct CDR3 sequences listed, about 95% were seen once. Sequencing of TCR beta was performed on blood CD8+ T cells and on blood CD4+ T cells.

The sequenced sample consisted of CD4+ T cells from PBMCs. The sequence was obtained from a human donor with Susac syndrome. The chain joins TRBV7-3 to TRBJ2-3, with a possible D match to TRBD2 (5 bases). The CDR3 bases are TGTGCCAGCAGCTTAATGGCTAGCTCAGATACGCAGTATTTT. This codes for CASSLMASSDTQYF.